The 10 T cell receptor beta chains given below trace back to one sample, sequenced in a study of immune heterogeneity within non-small cell lung tumors (dated by TCRdb to 2017 to 2018). The reads were generated on a HiSeq X Ten. The TCR beta CDR3 region was amplified with a multiplex PCR system whose first round of about 9 cycles used 32 V-gene forward primers and 13 J-gene reverse primers. The public reads were run again by TCRdb, first through fastp at Q25 and then through MiXCR, and only productive beta chains were kept. Rows are combined by CDR3 protein, so each entry shows the most common genes and DNA. Here the sample has more than 10,000 distinct CDR3 sequences; 22% occur a single time. The ten largest clones represent about 4.6% of the sample. Genomic DNA extracted from bulk tumor tissue served as TCR template, with around 0.55 ug gDNA amplified per sample. During surgery, multiple biopsies were taken from each primary tumor and placed as far apart as possible within the tumor mass. The study cohort was described as untreated, and patients were newly diagnosed NSCLC cases undergoing curative surgery.

The specimen was lung tumor tissue. The source is a man in his sixties with non-small cell lung cancer.

This clonotype was seen only a few times. This may stem from a read error, because a much larger clone lies one nucleotide away. The V gene is TRBV5-1, the J gene TRBJ2-7, with TRBD1 as a possible D gene (6 bases). Trimming left V 0 bases short and J 2 bases short, with 12 bases between. Germline V gene lookup returns CDR1 SGHRS and CDR2 YFSETQ. The CDR3 consists of 15 residues. In DNA form, the CDR3 reads TGCGCCAGCAGCTTGGGACAGGCCCGCACCTACGAGCAGTACTTC. Protein sequence: CASSLGQARTYEQYF.

This clonotype showed up just a few times. V usage is TRBV20-1 and J usage is TRBJ1-1; 7 bases map to TRBD1. Germline CDR1 is DFQATT and CDR2 is SNEGSKA (reference sequence). The CDR3 length is 14 residues. After removal of 5 bases from V and 5 bases from J, the junction contained 11 bases not matched to a gene. The CDR3 is CSARQGVGYTEAFF. The CDR3 DNA follows: TGCAGTGCTCGACAGGGTGTGGGGTATACTGAAGCTTTCTTT.

Judged by abundance, this clonotype is medium-sized. The J gene is TRBJ1-5, the V gene TRBV12-3 or TRBV12-4; D uncertain. This CDR3 spans 13 amino acids. The V and J ends lost 3 bases and 1 base respectively, with 4 bases between them. The CDR3 nucleotides are TGTGCCAGCAGTTTCGACAGCAATCAGCCCCAGCATTTT. Protein: CASSFDSNQPQHF.

In its sample, this clonotype is medium-sized. The rearrangement uses TRBV6-1 and TRBJ2-2, with TRBD2 as a possible D gene (5 bases). The V end was cut by 7 bases, the J end by 4 bases, with 13 bases between. CDR1 and CDR2 (germline): MNHNS, SASEGT. The CDR3 sequence is 14 residues long. This CDR3 is CASKRDGLTGELFF. In DNA form, the CDR3 reads TGTGCCAGCAAACGCGACGGACTCACCGGGGAGCTGTTTTTT.

This clonotype has at least ten counts. The chain employs TRBV9 and TRBJ2-7; 7 bases map to TRBD1. Germline assignment: CDR1 SGDLS and CDR2 YYNGEE. V gave up 3 bases and J gave up 5 bases; unmatched junction bases: 5. This CDR3 region has 13 residues. The chain's CDR3 is CASSAVTGDEQYF. In DNA, the CDR3 is TGTGCCAGCAGCGCCGTCACAGGGGACGAGCAGTACTTC.

This clonotype counts as medium-sized. The rearrangement uses TRBV27 and TRBJ2-3, with a possible D match to TRBD1 (5 bases). V was cut by 5 bases and J by 3 bases, with 12 bases left in between. Germline assignment: CDR1 MNHEY and CDR2 SMNVEV (reference sequence). The CDR3 runs 14 residues. The chain's CDR3 is CASSPGIWTDTQYF. The CDR3 DNA reads TGTGCCAGCAGTCCAGGGATTTGGACAGATACGCAGTATTTT.

The chain is built from TRBV20-1 and TRBJ2-2; D unresolved. The V gene's germline CDR1 is DFQATT and CDR2 SNEGSKA (reference sequence). V lost 1 base to trimming and J lost 5 bases, with 8 bases between them. The CDR3 totals 13 residues. CDR3 DNA: TGCAGTGCTAGAGTGAAGGGAACCGGGGAGCTGTTTTTT. Protein sequence: CSARVKGTGELFF.

The genes are TRBV10-3 and TRBJ1-3; unclear D gene. The CDR3 covers 14 residues. The V end lost 8 bases, the J end lost 3 bases, and 14 bases lay between the germline ends. Germline V lookup: CDR1 ENHRY, CDR2 SYGVKD. CDR3 region: CAIGLDLGGNTIYF. CDR3 DNA: TGTGCCATCGGTTTAGATCTGGGTGGAAACACCATATATTTT.

This clonotype was detected ten times or more. The chain couples TRBV20-1 to TRBJ1-2, with TRBD1 matching 7 bases. The CDR3 consists of 13 residues. Germline lookup yields CDR1 DFQATT and CDR2 SNEGSKA (reference sequence). Unmatched junction bases numbered 6, after V lost 3 bases and J lost 5 bases. The CDR3 bases are TGCAGTGCTAGTACCGGACAGGCGTATGGCTACACCTTC. Translating it yields CSASTGQAYGYTF.

The gene calls are TRBV5-1 and TRBJ2-7; D is possibly TRBD1 or TRBD2 (5 bases each). CDR1 is SGHRS and CDR2 is YFSETQ in the germline V gene. The CDR3 runs 13 residues. V was shortened by 4 bases and J by 3 bases, with 11 bases between the two germline ends. The CDR3 DNA sequence: TGCGCCAGCAGCCAGGGACCAAACTACGAGCAGTACTTC. The encoded protein is CASSQGPNYEQYF.